What follows is one T cell receptor (beta chain) and its context. Its antigen is undetermined. This entry is derived from a study of CD8 T cells in Susac syndrome. General study points: Only a relatively small number of individuals were included in the TCR sequencing and HLA analysis. Susac-specific public clones were found in both the total CD8+ and the CD8+ TEMRA repertoires, with some 15 in the former and about five in the latter. Susac CD8+ clonal expansion peaked in TEMRA cells and active patients.

This CDR3 has 13 amino acids. Trimming shortened V by 6 bases and J by 0 bases, and 8 bases separated the two germline ends. The germline V gene encodes CDR1 MGHDK and CDR2 SYGVNS. The RNA, about 0.45 to 1 ug, was put through reverse transcription using random hexamers. TCRdb ran MiXCR on the immunoSEQ multiplex PCR reads and lists one entry per CDR3 protein. The data show about 190,000 distinct CDR3 sequences, approximately 95% seen once. The chain links TRBV25-1 to TRBJ1-1, with D unresolved. The specimen was CD8+ T cells from PBMCs. The source is a human donor with Susac syndrome. For the CDR3, the DNA is TGTGCCAGCAGATCTCGGGTGAACACTGAAGCTTTCTTT. This encodes CASRSRVNTEAFF.